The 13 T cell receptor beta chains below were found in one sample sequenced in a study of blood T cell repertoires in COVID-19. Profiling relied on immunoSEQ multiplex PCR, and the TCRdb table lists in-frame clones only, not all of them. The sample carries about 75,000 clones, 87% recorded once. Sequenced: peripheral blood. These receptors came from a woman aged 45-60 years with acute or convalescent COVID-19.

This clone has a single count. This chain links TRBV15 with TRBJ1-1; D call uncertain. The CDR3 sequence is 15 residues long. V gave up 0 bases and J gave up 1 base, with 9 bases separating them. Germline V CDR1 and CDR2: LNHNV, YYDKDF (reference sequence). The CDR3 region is CATSRDRGKNTEAFF. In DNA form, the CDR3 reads TGTGCCACCAGCAGAGATCGAGGAAAGAACACTGAAGCTTTCTTT.

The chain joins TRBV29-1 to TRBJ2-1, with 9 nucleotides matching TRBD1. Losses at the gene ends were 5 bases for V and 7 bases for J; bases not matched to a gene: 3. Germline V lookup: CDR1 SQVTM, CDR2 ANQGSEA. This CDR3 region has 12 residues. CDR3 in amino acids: CSVSGTGNEQFF. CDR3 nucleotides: TGCAGCGTTTCCGGGACAGGGAATGAGCAGTTCTTC.

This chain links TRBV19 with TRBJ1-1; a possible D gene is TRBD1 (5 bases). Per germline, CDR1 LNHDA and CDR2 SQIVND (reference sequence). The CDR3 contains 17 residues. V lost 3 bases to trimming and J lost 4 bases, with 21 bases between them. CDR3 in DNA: TGTGCCAGTAGTATGGGGGATCGGGAGGGTTTGGTCACTGAAGCTTTCTTT. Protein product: CASSMGDREGLVTEAFF.

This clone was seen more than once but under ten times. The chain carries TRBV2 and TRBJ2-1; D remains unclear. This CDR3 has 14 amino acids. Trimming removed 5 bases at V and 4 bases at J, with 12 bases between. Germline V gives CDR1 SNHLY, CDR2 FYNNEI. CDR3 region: CASSYGPPYNEQFF. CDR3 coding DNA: TGTGCCAGCAGTTACGGTCCCCCTTACAATGAGCAGTTCTTC.

The CDR3 coding sequence is TGTGCCAGCTCACTAACAGGGGACCCCTATAGCAATCAGCCCCAGCATTTT. This translates into CASSLTGDPYSNQPQHF. The rearrangement links TRBV18 to TRBJ1-5; 7 bases agree with TRBD1. J lost 0 bases, V lost 4 bases, and 9 bases had no gene match. The CDR3 runs 17 residues. Germline V lookup: CDR1 KGHSH, CDR2 LQKENI.

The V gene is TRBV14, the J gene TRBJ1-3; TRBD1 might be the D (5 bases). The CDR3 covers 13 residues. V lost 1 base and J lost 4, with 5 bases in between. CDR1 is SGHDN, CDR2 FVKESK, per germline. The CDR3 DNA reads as TGTGCCAGCAGCCAAGCAGGGGGAAACACCATATATTTT. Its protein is CASSQAGGNTIYF.

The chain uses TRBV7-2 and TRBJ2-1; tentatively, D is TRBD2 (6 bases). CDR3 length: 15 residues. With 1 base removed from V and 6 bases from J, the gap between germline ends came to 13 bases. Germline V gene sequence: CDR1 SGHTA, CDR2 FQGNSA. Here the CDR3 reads CASSLGTIGTNEQFF. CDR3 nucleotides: TGTGCCAGCAGCTTAGGGACTATAGGTACCAATGAGCAGTTCTTC.

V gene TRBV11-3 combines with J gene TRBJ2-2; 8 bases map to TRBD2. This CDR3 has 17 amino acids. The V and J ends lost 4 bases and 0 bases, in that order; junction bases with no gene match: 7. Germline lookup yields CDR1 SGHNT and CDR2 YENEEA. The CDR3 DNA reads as TGTGCCAGCAGCTCTGGACTAGCTGCGGCGAACACCGGGGAGCTGTTTTTT. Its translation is CASSSGLAAANTGELFF.

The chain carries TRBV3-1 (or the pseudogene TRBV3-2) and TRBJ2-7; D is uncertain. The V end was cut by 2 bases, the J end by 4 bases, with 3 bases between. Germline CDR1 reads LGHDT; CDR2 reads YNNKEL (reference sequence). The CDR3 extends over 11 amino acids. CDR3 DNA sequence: TGTGCCAGCAGCCAACTGTACGAGCAGTACTTC. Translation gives CASSQLYEQYF.

The CDR3 DNA follows: TGTGCCAGCAGTTTAAAGGGGACAGGGACCAATCAGCCCCAGCATTTT. Protein: CASSLKGTGTNQPQHF. V gene TRBV27 combines with J gene TRBJ1-5; TRBD1 agrees at 9 bases. Per the germline V gene, CDR1 is MNHEY and CDR2 is SMNVEV (reference sequence). This CDR3 is built from 16 residues. V dropped 2 bases and J dropped 3; count of bases not matched to a gene: 5.

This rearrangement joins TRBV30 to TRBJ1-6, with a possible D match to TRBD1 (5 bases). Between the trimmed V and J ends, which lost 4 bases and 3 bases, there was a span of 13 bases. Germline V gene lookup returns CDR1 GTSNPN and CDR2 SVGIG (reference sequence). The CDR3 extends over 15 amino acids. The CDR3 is CAWISRQLYNSPLHF. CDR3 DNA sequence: TGTGCCTGGATCTCCAGACAGCTCTATAATTCACCCCTCCACTTT.

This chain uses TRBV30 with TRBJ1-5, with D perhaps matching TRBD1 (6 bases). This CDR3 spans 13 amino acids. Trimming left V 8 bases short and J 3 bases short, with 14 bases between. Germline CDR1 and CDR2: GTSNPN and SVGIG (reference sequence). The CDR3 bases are TGTGCCCTGGCGGGGGCTAACAATCAGCCCCAGCATTTT. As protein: CALAGANNQPQHF.

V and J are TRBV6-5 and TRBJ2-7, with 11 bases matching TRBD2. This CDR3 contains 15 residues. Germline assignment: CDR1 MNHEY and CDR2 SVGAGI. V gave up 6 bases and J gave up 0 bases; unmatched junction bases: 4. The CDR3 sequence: CASSMTSGASYEQYF. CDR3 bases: TGTGCCAGCAGCATGACTAGCGGGGCCTCCTACGAGCAGTACTTC.